The clone carrying this TCR beta chain was seen many times. Its antigen is unknown. To make TCR beta libraries, researchers used iRepertoire HTBI primers and Arm-PCR of CDR3 regions. TCRdb called the multiplex PCR reads again in MiXCR, with one record for every CDR3 protein. The table lists roughly 520,000 distinct CDR3 sequences, about 12% of them singletons. The data belong to a study of regulatory T cells in long-lasting Graves disease. Regarding the study as a whole: Public clonotype sharing was higher in persistent than newly diagnosed patients.

Sample time point: newly diagnosed GD, antithyroid drugs for less than 3 months. PBMC-extracted RNA yielded the TCR library. Germline V gene data show CDR1 as SGHRS and CDR2 as YFSETQ. With V trimmed by 3 bases and J by 5 bases, 3 bases remained unmatched. This CDR3 has 15 residues. These same data were also listed under a study on T cells in Graves' hyperthyroidism and ophthalmopathy.

The specimen comprised peripheral blood mononuclear cells (PBMCs), sampled at new diagnosis, from a patient treated with antithyroid drugs. This chain uses TRBV5-1 with TRBJ1-5, with TRBD1 matching over 12 bases. The receptor's source is a woman in her twenties or thirties with Graves disease. The CDR3 sequence is CASSSWDRGHQPQHF. The DNA for the CDR3 is TGCGCCAGCAGCTCATGGGACAGGGGGCATCAGCCCCAGCATTTT. Full variable domain (outside the CDR3, taken from reference TRBV5-1 and TRBJ1-5): KAGVTQTPRYLIKTRGQQVTLSCSPISGHRSVSWYQQTPGQGLQFLFEYFSETQRNKGNFPGRFSGRQFSNSRSEMNVSTLELGDSALYLCASSSWDRGHQPQHFGDGTRLSIL.